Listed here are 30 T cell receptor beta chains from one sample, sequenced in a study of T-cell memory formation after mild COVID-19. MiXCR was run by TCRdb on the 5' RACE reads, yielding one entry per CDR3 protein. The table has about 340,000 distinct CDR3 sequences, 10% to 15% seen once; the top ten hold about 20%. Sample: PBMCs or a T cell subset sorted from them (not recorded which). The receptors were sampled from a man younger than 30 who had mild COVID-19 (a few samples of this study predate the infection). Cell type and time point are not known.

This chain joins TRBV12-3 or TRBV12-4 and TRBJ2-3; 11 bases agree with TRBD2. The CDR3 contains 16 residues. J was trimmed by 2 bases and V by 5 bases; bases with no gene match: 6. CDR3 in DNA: TGTGCCAGCAGTGGGGCTAGCGGGGGGCTCACAGATACGCAGTATTTT. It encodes CASSGASGGLTDTQYF.

In nucleotides, the CDR3 is TGTGCCAGCAGTTGGGACAGGGGCGAAAAACTGTTTTTT. Amino acids: CASSWDRGEKLFF. The V gene is TRBV6-5, the J gene TRBJ1-4; 10 positions agree with TRBD1. Germline V lookup: CDR1 MNHEY, CDR2 SVGAGI. There are 13 residues in the CDR3. V dropped 4 bases and J dropped 8; count of bases not matched to a gene: 1.

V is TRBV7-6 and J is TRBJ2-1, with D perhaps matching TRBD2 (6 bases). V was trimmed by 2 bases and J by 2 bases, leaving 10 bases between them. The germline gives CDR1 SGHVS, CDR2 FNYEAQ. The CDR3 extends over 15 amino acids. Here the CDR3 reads CASSLWSGPYNEQFF. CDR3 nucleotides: TGTGCCAGCAGCTTATGGAGCGGGCCCTACAATGAGCAGTTCTTC.

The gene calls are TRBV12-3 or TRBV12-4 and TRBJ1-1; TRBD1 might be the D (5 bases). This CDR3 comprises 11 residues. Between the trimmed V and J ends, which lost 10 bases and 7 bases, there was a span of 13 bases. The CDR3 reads CATQTGIEAFF. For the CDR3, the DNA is TGTGCCACCCAAACAGGAATTGAAGCTTTCTTT.

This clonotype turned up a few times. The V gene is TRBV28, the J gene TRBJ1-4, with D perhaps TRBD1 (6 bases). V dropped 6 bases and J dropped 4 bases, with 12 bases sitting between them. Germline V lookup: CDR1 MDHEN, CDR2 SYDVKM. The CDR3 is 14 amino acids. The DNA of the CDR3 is TGTGCCAGCAGACGCAGGGGTGGTAATGAAAAACTGTTTTTT. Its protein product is CASRRRGGNEKLFF. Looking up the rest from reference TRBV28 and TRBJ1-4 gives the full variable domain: DVKVTQSSRYLVKRTGEKVFLECVQDMDHENMFWYRQDPGLGLRLIYFSYDVKMKEKGDIPEGYSVSREKKERFSLILESASTNQTSMYLCASRRRGGNEKLFFGSGTQLSVL.

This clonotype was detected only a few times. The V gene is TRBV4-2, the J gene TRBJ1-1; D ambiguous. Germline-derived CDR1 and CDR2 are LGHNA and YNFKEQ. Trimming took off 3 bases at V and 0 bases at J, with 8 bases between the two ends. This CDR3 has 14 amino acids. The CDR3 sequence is CASSQGDLNTEAFF. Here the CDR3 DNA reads TGTGCCAGCAGCCAGGGAGATTTGAACACTGAAGCTTTCTTT.

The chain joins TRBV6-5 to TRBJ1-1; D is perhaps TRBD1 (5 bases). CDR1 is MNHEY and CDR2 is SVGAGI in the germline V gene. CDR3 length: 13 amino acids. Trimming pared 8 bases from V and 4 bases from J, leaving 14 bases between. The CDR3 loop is CASRIFGGTEAFF. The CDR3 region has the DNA TGTGCCAGCCGCATATTTGGGGGCACTGAAGCTTTCTTT.

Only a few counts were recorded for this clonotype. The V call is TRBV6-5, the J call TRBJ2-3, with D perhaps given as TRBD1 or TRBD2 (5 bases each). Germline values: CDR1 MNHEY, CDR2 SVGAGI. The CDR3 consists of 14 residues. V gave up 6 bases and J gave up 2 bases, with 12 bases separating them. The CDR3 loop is CASRFSGATDTQYF. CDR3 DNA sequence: TGTGCCAGCAGGTTCTCCGGGGCCACAGATACGCAGTATTTT.

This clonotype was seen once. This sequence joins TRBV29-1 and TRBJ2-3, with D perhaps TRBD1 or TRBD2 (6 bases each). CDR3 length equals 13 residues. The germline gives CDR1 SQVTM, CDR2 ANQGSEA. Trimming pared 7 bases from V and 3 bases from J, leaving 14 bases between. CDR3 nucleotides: TGCAGCGGGGGTGGGGGGCAGACAGATACGCAGTATTTT. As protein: CSGGGGQTDTQYF.

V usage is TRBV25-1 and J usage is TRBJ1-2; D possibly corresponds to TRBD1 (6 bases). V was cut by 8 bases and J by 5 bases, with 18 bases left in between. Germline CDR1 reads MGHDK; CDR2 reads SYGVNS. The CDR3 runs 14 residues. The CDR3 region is CASRGHGVAYGYTF. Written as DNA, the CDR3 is TGTGCCAGCCGGGGACACGGAGTTGCGTATGGCTACACCTTC.

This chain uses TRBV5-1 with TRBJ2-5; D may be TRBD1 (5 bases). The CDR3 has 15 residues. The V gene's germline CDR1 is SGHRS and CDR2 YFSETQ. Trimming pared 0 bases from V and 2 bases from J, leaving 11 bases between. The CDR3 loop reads CASSLVPGSQETQYF. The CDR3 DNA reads TGCGCCAGCAGCTTGGTCCCAGGGTCACAAGAGACCCAGTACTTC.

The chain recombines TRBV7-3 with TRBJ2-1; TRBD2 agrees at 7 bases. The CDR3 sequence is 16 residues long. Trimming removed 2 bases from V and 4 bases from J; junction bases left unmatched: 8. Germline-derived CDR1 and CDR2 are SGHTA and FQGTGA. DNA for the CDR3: TGTGCCAGCAGCTTAGTTGGCGGGGGACGATACAATGAGCAGTTCTTC. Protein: CASSLVGGGRYNEQFF.

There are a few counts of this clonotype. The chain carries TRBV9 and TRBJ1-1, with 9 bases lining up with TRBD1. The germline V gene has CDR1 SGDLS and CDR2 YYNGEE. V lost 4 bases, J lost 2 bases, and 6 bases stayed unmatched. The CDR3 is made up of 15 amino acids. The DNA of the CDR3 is TGTGCCAGCAGCACTGGGGACAGGGCTAACACTGAAGCTTTCTTT. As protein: CASSTGDRANTEAFF.

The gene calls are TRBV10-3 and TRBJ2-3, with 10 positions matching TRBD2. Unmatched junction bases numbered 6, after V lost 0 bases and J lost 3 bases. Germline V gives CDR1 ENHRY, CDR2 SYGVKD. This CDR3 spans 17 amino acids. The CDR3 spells CAISESTSTSGTDTQYF. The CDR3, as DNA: TGTGCCATCAGTGAGTCGACATCGACTAGCGGGACAGATACGCAGTATTTT.

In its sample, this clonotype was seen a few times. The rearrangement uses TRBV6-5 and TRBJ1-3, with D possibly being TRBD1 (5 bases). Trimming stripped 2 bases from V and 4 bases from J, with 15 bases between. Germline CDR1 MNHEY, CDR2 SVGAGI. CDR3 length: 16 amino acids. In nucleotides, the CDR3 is TGTGCCAGCAGTTACGATGGGACCGCGGCGGGAAACACCATATATTTT. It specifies CASSYDGTAAGNTIYF.

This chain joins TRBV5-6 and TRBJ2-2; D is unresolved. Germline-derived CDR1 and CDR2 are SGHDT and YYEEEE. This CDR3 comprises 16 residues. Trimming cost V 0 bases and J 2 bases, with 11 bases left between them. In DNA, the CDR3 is TGTGCCAGCAGCTTGGGCAGGCAGTTTAACACCGGGGAGCTGTTTTTT. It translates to CASSLGRQFNTGELFF.

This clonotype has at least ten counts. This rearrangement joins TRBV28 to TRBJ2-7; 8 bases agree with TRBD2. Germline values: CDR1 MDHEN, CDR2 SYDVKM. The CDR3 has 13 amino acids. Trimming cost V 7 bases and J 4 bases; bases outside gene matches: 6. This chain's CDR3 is CASTPGGVYEQYV. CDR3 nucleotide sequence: TGTGCCAGCACCCCGGGGGGGGTTTACGAGCAGTACGTC.

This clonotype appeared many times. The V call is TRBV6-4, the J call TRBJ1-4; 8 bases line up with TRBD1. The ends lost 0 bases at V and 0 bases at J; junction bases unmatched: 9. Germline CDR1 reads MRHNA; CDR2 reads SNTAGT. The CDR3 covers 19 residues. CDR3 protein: CASSDSWTGWSATNEKLFF. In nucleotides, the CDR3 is TGTGCCAGCAGTGACTCTTGGACAGGGTGGTCCGCAACTAATGAAAAACTGTTTTTT.

The CDR3 reads CASSLAAGASLTGELFF. The CDR3 coding sequence is TGTGCCAGCAGTTTAGCGGCGGGAGCCAGCCTCACCGGGGAGCTGTTTTTT. The rearrangement links TRBV12-3 or TRBV12-4 to TRBJ2-2, with 7 nucleotides matching TRBD2. J was trimmed by 4 bases and V by 0 bases; bases with no gene match: 8. CDR3 length: 17 residues.

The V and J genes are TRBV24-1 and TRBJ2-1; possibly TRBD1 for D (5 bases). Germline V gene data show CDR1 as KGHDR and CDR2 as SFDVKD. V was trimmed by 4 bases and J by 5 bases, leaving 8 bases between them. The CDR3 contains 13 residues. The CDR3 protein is CATSEGHNNEQFF. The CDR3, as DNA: TGTGCCACCAGTGAGGGGCATAACAATGAGCAGTTCTTC.

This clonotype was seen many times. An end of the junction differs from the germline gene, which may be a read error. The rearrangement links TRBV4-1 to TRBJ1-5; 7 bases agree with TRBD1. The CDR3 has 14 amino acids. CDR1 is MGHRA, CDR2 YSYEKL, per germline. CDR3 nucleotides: TGTGCCAGCAGCCAAGGACAGGGCAATCAGCCCCAGCATTTT. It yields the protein CASSQGQGNQPQHF.

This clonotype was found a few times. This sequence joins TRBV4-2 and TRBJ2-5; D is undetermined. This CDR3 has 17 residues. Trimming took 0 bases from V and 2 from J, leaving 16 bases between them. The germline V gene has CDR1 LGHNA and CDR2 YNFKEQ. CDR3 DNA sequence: TGTGCCAGCAGCCAAGATCCCCCCCAAGTCGGTCAAGAGACCCAGTACTTC. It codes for CASSQDPPQVGQETQYF.

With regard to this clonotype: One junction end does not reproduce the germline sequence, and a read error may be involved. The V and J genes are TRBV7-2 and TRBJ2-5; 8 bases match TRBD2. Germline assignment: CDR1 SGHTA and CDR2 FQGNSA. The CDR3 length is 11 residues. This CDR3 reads CASSFPGLGHF. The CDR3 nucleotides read TGTGCCAGCAGCTTCCCGGGACTAGGGCACTTC.

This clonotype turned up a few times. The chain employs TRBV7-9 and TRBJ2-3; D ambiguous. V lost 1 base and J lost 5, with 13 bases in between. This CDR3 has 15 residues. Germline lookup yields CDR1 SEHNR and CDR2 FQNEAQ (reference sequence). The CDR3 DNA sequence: TGTGCCAGCAGCTTAGGCCACCTAGAACAAGATACGCAGTATTTT. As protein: CASSLGHLEQDTQYF.

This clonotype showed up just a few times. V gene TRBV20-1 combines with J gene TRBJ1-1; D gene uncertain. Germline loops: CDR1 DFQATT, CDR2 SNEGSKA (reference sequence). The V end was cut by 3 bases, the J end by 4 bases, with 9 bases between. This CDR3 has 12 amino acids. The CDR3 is CSASDQVTEAFF. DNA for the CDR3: TGCAGTGCTAGTGACCAGGTCACTGAAGCTTTCTTT.

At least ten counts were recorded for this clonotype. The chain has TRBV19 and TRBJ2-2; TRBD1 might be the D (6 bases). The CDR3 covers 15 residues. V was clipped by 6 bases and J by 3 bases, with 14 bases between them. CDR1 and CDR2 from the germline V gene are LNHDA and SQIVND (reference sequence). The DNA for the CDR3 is TGTGCCAGTAGCACATCCGGGACATACACCGGGGAGCTGTTTTTT. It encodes CASSTSGTYTGELFF.

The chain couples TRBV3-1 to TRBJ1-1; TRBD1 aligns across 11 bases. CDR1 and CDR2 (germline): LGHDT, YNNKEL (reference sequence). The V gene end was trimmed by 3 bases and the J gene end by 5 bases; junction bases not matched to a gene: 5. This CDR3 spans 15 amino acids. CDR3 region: CASSHTGTGGTEAFF. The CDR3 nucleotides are TGTGCCAGCAGCCACACCGGGACAGGGGGGACTGAAGCTTTCTTT.

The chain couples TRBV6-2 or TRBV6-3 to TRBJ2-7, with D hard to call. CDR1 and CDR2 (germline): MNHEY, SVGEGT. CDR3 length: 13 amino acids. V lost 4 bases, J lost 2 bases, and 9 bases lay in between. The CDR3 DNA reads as TGTGCCAGCAGTTTGCGGACGCCCTACGAGCAGTACGTC. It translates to CASSLRTPYEQYV.

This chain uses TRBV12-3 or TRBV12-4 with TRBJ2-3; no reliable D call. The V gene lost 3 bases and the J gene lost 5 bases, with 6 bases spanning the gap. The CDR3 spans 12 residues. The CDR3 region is CASSLQRDTQYF. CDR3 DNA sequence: TGTGCCAGCAGTTTGCAGCGAGATACGCAGTATTTT.

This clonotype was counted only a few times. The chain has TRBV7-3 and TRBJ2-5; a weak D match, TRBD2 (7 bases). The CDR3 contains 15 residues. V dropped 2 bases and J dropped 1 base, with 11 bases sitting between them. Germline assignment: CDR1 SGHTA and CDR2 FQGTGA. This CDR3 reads CASSLYAGAQETQYF. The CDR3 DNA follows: TGTGCCAGCAGCTTATACGCGGGGGCCCAAGAGACCCAGTACTTC.